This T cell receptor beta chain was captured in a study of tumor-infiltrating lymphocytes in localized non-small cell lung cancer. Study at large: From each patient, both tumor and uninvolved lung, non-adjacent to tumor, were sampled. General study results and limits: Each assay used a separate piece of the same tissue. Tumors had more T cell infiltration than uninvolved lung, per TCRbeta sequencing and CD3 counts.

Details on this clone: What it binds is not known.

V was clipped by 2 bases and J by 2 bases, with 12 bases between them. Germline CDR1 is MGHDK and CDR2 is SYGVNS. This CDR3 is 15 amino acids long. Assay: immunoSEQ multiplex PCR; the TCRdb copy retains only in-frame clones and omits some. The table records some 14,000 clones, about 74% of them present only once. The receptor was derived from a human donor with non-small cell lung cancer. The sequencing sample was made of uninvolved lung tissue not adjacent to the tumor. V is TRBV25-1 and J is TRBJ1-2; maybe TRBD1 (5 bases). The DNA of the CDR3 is TGTGCCAGCAGTGAAGGGGGTCGGGAAAACTATGGCTACACCTTC. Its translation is CASSEGGRENYGYTF.